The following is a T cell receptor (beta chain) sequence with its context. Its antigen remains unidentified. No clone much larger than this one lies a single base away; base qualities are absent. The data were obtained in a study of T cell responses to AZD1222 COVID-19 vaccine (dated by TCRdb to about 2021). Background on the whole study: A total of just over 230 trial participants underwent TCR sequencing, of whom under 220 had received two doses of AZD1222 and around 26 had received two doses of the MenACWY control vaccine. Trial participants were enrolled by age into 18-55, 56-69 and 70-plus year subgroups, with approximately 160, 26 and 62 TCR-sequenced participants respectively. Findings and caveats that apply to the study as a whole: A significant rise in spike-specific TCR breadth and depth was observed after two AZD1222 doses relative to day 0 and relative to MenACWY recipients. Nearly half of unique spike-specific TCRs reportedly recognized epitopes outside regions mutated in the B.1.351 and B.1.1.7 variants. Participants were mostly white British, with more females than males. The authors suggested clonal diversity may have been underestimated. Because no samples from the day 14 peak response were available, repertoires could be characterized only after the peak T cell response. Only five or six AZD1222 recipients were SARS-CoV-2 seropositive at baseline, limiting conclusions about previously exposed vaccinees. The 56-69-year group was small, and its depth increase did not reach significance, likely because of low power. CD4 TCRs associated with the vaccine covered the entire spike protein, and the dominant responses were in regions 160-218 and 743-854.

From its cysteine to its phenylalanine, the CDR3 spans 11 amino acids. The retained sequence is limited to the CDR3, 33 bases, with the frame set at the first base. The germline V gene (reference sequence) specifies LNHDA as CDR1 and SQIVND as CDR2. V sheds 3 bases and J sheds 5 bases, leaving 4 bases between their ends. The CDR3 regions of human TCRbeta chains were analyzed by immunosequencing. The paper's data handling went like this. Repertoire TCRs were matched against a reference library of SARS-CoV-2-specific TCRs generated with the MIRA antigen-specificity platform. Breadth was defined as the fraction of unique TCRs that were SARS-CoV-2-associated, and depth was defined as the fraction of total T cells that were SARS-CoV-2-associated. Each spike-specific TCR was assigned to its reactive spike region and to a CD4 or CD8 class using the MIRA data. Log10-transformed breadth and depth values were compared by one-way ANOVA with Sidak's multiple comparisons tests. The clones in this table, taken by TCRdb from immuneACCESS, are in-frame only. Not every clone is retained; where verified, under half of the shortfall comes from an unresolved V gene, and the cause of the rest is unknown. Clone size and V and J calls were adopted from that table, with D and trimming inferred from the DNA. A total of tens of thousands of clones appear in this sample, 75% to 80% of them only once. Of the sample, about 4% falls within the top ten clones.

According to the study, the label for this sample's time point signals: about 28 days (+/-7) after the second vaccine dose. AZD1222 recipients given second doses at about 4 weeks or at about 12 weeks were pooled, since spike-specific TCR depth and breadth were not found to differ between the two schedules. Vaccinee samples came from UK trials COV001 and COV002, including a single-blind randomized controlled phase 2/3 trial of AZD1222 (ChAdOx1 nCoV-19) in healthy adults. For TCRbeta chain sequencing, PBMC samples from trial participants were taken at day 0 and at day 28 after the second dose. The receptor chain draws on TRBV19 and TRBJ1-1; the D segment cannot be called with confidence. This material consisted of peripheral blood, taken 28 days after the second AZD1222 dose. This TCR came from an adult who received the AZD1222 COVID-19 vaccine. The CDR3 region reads CASSIGTEAFF. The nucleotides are TGTGCCAGTAGTATTGGAACTGAAGCTTTCTTT.